This T cell receptor beta chain emerged from a study of blood T cell repertoires in COVID-19 (dated by TCRdb to 2018 to 2020). Context from the whole study: The collaborator samples originated in the United States, Italy and Spain and spanned the acute and convalescent phases of COVID-19. The prospective study material was composed of cDNA or gDNA derived from T cells, B-cell-depleted T cells, or PBMCs. Deeply sampled blood TCRbeta repertoires from subjects exposed to, actively infected with, or recovered from COVID-19 were included in the dataset. The repertoires were released in a freely available public database meant as a resource for research on the immune response to SARS-CoV-2. Samples came from the ongoing ImmuneRACE study (first 160 participants) plus 1,254 subjects from 6 global collaborators. Nearly every sample came with metadata listing a de-identified subject ID, COVID-19 status, age in years and sex. Where available, HLA class I and class II types were obtained from metadata supplied by the sample provider rather than from assay-based typing.

Regarding this clone: The antigen it recognizes is unknown. No much larger clone exists at a distance of one base, and base qualities are not known.

Whole blood was collected in K2EDTA tubes by collaborating institutions according to the institutions' own protocols. For TCRbeta analysis, collaborators shipped samples as frozen whole blood, isolated PBMCs, or DNA extracted from either of those sample types. The CDR3 sequence holds 15 residues, the cysteine and phenylalanine included. The CDR3 DNA has 45 bases and is translated from base 1. Ends trimmed: V by 3 bases, J by 7 bases; bases unmatched to a gene: 7. Via the germline V gene, CDR1 is MNHEY and CDR2 SVGAGI. The immunoSEQ Assay, a bias-controlled multiplex PCR, was used to amplify TCRbeta CDR3 regions from genomic DNA. From the authors' description of their analysis: Nucleated cell counts per sample were estimated from amplification of reference gene primers within the assay. Sequence reads were collapsed and filtered to measure the absolute abundance of every unique TCRbeta CDR3 rearrangement. For each sample, productive Simpson clonality was calculated by taking the square root of Simpson's diversity index across productive rearrangements. As stored in TCRdb, this immuneACCESS dataset retains in-frame rearrangements with V and J assigned. A fraction of the clones does not appear; measured against another copy, unresolved V genes explain less than half of the discrepancy, and the remainder lacks a known reason. Clone size and V and J calls were adopted from that table, with D and trimming inferred from the DNA. The sample data list about 140,000 clones, and more than 70% of these were observed just once. Of the sample, 28% falls within the top ten clones.

Broad study findings and their caveats: The amount of clinical and demographic metadata varied by source and participant and was provided uncurated.

The sequence was collected from a human donor in a cohort sampled during active COVID-19. The rearrangement combines TRBV6-5 with TRBJ2-1; the junction holds 9 bases that match TRBD2. Sequenced sample: peripheral blood. CDR3 region: CASSYGGGVGNEQFF. The sequenced DNA is TGTGCCAGCAGTTATGGCGGGGGGGTTGGTAATGAGCAGTTCTTC.